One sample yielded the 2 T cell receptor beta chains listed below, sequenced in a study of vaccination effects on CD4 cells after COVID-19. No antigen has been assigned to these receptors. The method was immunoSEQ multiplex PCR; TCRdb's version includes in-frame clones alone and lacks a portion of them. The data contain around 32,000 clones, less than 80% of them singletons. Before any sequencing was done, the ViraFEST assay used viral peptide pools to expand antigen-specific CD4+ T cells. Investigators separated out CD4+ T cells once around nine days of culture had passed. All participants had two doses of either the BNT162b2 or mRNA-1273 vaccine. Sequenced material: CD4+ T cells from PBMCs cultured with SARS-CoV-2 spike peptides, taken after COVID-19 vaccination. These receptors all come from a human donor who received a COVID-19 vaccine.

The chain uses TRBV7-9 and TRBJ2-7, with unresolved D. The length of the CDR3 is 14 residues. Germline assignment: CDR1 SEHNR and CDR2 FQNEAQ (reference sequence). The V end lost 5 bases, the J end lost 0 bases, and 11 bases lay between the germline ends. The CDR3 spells CASSLTQSSYEQYF. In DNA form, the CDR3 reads TGTGCCAGCAGCCTGACACAGAGCTCCTACGAGCAGTACTTC.

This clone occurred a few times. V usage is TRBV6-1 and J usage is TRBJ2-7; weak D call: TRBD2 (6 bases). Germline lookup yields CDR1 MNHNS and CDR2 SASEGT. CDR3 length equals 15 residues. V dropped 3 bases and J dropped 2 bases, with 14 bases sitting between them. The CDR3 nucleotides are TGTGCCAGCAGTGAGCCGGGACTCGCCACCTACGAGCAGTACTTC. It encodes CASSEPGLATYEQYF.